This T cell receptor (beta chain) was documented in a study of T cells after yellow fever vaccination. Across the study: Preparing low-cell-number fractions relied on SMART-Seq v4 Ultra Low Input. General study findings and limits: The secondary response showed a weaker magnitude and a faster peak, day 5 versus 15.

5'RACE template switching generated TCR cDNA, adding a universal primer site and UMIs. TCRdb passed the 5' RACE reads through MiXCR, listing each CDR3 protein once. The sample carries 300,000 or so distinct CDR3 sequences, 7.5% to 9% recorded once. This clonotype was detected a few times. The antigen is undetermined. J lost 1 base, V lost 3 bases, and 5 bases had no gene match. The CDR3 runs to 15 residues. From germline, CDR1 is SGHDT and CDR2 YYEEEE. V is TRBV5-6 and J is TRBJ2-5, with 8 nucleotides matching TRBD2. This clonotype originated in a man aged 18-30 years who received the YFV17D yellow fever vaccine. Sequenced material: CD4+ T cells sorted from PBMCs, taken 5 days after the yellow fever booster vaccination. CDR3 region: CASSSSGTSQETQYF. In DNA form, the CDR3 reads TGTGCCAGCAGCTCGTCCGGGACTAGCCAAGAGACCCAGTACTTC. Variable domain in full (rest from reference TRBV5-6 and TRBJ2-5): DAGVTQSPTHLIKTRGQQVTLRCSPKSGHDTVSWYQQALGQGPQFIFQYYEEEERQRGNFPDRFSGHQFPNYSSELNVNALLLGDSALYLCASSSSGTSQETQYFGPGTRLLVL.